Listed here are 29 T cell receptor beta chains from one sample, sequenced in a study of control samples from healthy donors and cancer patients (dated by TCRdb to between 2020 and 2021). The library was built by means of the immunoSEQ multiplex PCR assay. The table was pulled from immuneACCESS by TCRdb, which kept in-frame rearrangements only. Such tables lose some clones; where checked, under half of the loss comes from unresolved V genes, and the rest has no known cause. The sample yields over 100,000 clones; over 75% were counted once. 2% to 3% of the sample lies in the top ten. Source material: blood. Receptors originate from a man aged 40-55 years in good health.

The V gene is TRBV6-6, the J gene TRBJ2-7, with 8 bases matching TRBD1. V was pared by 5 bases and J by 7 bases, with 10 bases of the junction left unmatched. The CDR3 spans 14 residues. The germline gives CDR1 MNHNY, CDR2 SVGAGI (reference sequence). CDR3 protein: CASSPGTGGVEQYF. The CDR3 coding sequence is TGTGCCAGCAGTCCCGGGACAGGTGGAGTAGAGCAGTACTTC.

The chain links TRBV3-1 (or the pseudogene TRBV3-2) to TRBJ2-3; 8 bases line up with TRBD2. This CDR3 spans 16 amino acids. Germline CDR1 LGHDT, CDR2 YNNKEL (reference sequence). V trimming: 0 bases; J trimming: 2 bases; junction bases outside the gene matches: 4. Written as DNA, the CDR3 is TGTGCCAGCAGCCAAGATCCCGGGGGGGCCACAGATACGCAGTATTTT. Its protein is CASSQDPGGATDTQYF.

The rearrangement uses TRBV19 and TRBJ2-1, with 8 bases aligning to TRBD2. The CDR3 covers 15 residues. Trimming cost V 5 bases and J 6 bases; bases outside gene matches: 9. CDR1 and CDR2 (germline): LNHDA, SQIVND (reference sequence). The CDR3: CASSSTGTSGNEQFF. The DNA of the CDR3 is TGTGCCAGTAGTTCCACCGGGACTAGTGGCAATGAGCAGTTCTTC.

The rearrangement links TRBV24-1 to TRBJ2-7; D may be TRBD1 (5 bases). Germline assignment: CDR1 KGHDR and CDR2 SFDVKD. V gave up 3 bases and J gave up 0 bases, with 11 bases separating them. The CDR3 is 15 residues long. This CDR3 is CATSDATVTSYEQYF. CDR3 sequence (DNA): TGTGCCACCAGTGATGCGACAGTCACCTCCTACGAGCAGTACTTC.

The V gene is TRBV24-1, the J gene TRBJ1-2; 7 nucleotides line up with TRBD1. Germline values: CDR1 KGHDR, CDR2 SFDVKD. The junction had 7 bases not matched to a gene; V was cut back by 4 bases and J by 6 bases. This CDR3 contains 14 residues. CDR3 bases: TGTGCCACCAGTGACCCGGGGACAGAGGATGGCTACACCTTC. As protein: CATSDPGTEDGYTF.

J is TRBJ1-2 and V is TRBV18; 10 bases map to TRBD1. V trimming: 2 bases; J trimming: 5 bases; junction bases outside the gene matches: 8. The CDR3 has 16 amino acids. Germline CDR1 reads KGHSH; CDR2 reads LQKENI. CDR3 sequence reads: CASSPSGTGVIYGYTF. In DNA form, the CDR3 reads TGTGCCAGCTCACCATCCGGGACAGGGGTTATTTATGGCTACACCTTC.

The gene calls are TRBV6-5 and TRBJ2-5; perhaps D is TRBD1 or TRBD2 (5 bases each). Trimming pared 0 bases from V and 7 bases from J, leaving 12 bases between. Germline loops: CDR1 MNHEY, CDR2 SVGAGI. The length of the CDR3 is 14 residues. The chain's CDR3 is CASSYSRDAGTQYF. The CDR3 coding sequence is TGTGCCAGCAGTTACTCTAGGGACGCAGGGACCCAGTACTTC.

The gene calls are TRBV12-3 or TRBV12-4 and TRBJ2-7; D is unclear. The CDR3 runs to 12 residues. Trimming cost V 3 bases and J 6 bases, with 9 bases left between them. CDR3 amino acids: CASSFSGSEQYF. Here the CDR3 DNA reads TGTGCCAGCAGTTTCTCTGGCTCCGAGCAGTACTTC.

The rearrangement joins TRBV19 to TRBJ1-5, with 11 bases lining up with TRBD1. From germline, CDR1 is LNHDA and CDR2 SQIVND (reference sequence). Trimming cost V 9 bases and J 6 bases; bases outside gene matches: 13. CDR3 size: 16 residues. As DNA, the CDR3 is TGTGCCAGCAGGTCCGGGACAGGGGGACTTGGTCAGCCCCAGCATTTT. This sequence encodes CASRSGTGGLGQPQHF.

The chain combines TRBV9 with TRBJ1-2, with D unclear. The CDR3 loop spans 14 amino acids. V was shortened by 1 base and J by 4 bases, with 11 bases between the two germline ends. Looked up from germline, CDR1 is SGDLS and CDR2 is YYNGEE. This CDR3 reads CASSVSPNSYGYTF. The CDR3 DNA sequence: TGTGCCAGCAGCGTATCTCCTAACTCCTATGGCTACACCTTC.

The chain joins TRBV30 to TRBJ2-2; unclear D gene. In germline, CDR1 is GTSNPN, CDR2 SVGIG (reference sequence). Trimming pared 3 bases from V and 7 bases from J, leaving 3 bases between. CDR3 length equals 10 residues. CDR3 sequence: CAWSGGELFF. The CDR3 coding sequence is TGTGCCTGGAGCGGCGGGGAGCTGTTTTTT.

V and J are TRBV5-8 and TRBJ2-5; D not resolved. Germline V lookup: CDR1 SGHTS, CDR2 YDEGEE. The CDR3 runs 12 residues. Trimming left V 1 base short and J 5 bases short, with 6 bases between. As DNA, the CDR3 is TGTGCCAGCAGCTTGTCCCTTGAGACCCAGTACTTC. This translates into CASSLSLETQYF.

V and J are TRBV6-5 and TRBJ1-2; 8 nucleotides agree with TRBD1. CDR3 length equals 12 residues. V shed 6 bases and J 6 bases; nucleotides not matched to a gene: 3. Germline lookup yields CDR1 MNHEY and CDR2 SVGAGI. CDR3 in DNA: TGTGCCAGCAGGCAGACAGGGGATGGCTACACCTTC. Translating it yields CASRQTGDGYTF.

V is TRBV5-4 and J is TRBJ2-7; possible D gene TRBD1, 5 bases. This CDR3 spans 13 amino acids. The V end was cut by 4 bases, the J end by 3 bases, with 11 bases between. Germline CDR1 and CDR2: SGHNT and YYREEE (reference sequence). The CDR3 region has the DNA TGTGCCAGCAGCACTATAGGGGACTACGAGCAGTACTTC. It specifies CASSTIGDYEQYF. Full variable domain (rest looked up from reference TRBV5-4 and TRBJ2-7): ETGVTQSPTHLIKTRGQQVTLRCSSQSGHNTVSWYQQALGQGPQFIFQYYREEENGRGNFPPRFSGLQFPNYSSELNVNALELDDSALYLCASSTIGDYEQYFGPGTRLTVT.

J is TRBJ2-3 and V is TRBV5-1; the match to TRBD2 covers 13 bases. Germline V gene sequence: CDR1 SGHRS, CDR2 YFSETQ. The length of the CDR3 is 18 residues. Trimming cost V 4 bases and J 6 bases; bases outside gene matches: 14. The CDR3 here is CASSLSSLAGGLVDTQYF. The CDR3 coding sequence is TGCGCCAGCAGCCTATCTTCACTAGCGGGGGGGCTTGTGGATACGCAGTATTTT.

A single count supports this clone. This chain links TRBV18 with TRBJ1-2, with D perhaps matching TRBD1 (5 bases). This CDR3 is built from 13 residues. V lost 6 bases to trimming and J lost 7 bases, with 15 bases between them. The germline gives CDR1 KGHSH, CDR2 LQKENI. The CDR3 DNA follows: TGTGCCAGCTCTCCCGTGGGGAGGGGTGGCTACACCTTC. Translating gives CASSPVGRGGYTF.

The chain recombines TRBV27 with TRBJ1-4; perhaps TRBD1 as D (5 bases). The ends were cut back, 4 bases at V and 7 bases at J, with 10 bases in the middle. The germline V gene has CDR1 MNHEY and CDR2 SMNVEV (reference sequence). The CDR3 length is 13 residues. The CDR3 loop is CASSYRRGEKLFF. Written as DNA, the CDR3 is TGTGCCAGCAGTTACAGGAGGGGTGAAAAACTGTTTTTT.

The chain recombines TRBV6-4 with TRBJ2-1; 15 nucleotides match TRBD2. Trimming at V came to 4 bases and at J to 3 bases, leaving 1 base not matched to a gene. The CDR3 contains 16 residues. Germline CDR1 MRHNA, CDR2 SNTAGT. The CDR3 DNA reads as TGTGCCAGCAGTGGGACTAGCGGGGGGGGCTACAATGAGCAGTTCTTC. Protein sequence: CASSGTSGGGYNEQFF.

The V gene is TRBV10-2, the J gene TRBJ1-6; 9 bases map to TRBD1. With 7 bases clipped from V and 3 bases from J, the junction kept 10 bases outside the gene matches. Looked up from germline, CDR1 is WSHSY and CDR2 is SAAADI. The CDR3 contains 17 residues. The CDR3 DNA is TGCGCCAGCAAATCGACCGGGACAGGGTTCTATAATTCACCCCTCCACTTT. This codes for CASKSTGTGFYNSPLHF.

CDR3 sequence: CASNLRVDTYNEQFF. The CDR3 nucleotides read TGTGCCAGCAATTTGAGGGTAGACACCTACAATGAGCAGTTCTTC. The chain has TRBV5-5 and TRBJ2-1; tentative D call: TRBD2 (5 bases). Germline CDR1 SGHKS, CDR2 YYEKEE (reference sequence). V was pared by 6 bases and J by 2 bases, with 15 bases between. CDR3 length: 15 residues.

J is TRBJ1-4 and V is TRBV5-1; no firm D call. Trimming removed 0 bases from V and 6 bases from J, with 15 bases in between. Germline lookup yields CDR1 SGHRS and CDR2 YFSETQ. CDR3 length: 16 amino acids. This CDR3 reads CASSLGGVTFDEKLFF. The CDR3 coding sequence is TGCGCCAGCAGCTTGGGAGGCGTAACTTTCGATGAAAAACTGTTTTTT.

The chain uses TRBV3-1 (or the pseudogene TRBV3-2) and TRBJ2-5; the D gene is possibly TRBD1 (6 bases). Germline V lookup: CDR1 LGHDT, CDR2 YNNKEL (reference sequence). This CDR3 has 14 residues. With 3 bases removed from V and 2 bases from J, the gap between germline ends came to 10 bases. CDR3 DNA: TGTGCCAGCAGCCAGGGCACAGGGCAAGAGACCCAGTACTTC. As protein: CASSQGTGQETQYF.

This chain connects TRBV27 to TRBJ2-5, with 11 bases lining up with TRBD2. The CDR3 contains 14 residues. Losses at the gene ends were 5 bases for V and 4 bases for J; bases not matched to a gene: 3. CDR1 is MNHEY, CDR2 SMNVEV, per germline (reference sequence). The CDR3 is CASSAGTSGETQYF. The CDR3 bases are TGTGCCAGCAGTGCCGGGACTAGCGGAGAGACCCAGTACTTC.

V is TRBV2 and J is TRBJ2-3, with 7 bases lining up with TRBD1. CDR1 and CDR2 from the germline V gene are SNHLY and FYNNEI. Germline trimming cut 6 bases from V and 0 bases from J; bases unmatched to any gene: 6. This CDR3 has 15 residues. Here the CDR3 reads CASRGQPTSTDTQYF. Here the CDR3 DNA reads TGTGCCAGCAGGGGACAGCCGACTAGCACAGATACGCAGTATTTT.

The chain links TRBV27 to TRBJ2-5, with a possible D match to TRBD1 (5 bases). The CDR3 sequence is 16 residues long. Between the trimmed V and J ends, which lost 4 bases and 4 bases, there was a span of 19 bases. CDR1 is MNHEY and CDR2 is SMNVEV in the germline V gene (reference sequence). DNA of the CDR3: TGTGCCAGCAGTTCACCCCGGGTGCAGGGTGGAGAGACCCAGTACTTC. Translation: CASSSPRVQGGETQYF.

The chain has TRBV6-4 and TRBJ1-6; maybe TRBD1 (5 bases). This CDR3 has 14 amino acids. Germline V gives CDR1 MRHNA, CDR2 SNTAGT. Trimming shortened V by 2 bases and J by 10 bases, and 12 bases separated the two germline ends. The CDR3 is CASSDRQGGSPLHF. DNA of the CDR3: TGTGCCAGCAGTGACAGGCAGGGAGGCTCACCCCTCCACTTT.

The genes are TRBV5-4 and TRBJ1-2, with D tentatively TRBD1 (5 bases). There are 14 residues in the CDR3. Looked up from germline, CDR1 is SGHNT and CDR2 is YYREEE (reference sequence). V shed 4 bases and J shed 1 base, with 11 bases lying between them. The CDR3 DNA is TGTGCCAGCAGCCTACGGGACGGTAACTATGGCTACACCTTC. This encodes CASSLRDGNYGYTF. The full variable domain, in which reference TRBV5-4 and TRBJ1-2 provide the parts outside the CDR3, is ETGVTQSPTHLIKTRGQQVTLRCSSQSGHNTVSWYQQALGQGPQFIFQYYREEENGRGNFPPRFSGLQFPNYSSELNVNALELDDSALYLCASSLRDGNYGYTFGSGTRLTVV.

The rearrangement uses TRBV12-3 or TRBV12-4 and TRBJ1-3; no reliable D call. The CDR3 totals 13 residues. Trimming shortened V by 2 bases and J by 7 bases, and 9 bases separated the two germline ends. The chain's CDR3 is CASSLYLGNTIYF. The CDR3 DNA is TGTGCCAGCAGTTTATACCTAGGGAACACCATATATTTT.

CDR3: CASSIEGRPPNQPQHF. The CDR3 coding sequence is TGTGCCAGTAGTATAGAAGGACGGCCCCCTAATCAGCCCCAGCATTTT. V and J are TRBV19 and TRBJ1-5; D remains ambiguous. This CDR3 is built from 16 residues. V dropped 0 bases and J dropped 4 bases, with 13 bases sitting between them. The germline gives CDR1 LNHDA, CDR2 SQIVND (reference sequence).